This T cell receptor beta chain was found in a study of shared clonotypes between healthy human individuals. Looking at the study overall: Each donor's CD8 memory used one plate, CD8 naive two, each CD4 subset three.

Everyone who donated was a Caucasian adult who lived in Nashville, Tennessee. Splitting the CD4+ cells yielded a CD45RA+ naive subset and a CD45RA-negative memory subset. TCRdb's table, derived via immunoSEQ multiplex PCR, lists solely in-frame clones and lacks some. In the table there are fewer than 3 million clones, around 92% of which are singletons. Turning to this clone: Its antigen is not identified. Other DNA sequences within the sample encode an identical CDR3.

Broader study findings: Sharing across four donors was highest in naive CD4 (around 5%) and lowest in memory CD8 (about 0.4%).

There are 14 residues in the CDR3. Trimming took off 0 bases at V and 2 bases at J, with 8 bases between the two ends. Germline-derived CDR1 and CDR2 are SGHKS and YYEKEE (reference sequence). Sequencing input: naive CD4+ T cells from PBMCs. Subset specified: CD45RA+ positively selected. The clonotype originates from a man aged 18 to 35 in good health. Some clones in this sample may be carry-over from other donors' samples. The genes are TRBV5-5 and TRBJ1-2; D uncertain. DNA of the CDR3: TGTGCCAGCAGCTTGGGGGCAGCGAACTATGGCTACACCTTC. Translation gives CASSLGAANYGYTF.